These 5 T cell receptor beta chains were all obtained from the same sample, sequenced in a study of T cell changes during pregnancy in multiple sclerosis. The table came from immunoSEQ multiplex PCR; TCRdb's copy has only in-frame clones and leaves some out. Counted here are approximately 70,000 clones, 80% to 95% occurring once; the ten biggest clones make up roughly 2%. The sequencing here drew on peripheral blood, taken in the second trimester of pregnancy. The source of these receptors is a female donor with multiple sclerosis, enrolled in a pregnancy study.

There are a few counts of this clone. This chain connects TRBV27 to TRBJ2-5, with a possible D match to TRBD2 (5 bases). CDR3 length: 15 residues. CDR1 MNHEY and CDR2 SMNVEV come from the germline V gene (reference sequence). Trimming pared 4 bases from V and 4 bases from J, leaving 16 bases between. The CDR3, as DNA: TGTGCCAGCAGTTCGTTCCCGGGATATCCAGAGACCCAGTACTTC. Its translation: CASSSFPGYPETQYF.

This clone was detected only a few times. The chain joins TRBV4-1 to TRBJ1-3; possibly TRBD1 for D (5 bases). V lost 5 bases and J 2 bases, leaving 16 bases between the germline ends. This CDR3 contains 16 residues. Germline-derived CDR1 and CDR2 are MGHRA and YSYEKL. This chain's CDR3 is CASSAPFTTAGNTIYF. In nucleotides, the CDR3 is TGCGCCAGCAGCGCACCCTTCACGACAGCTGGAAACACCATATATTTT.

This sequence joins TRBV11-3 and TRBJ2-6, with 8 bases that match TRBD1. V gave up 4 bases and J gave up 0 bases; unmatched junction bases: 8. CDR3 length: 18 amino acids. Germline assignment: CDR1 SGHNT and CDR2 YENEEA. The CDR3 is CASSYGDRIYSGANVLTF. The CDR3 bases are TGTGCCAGCAGCTATGGGGACAGGATCTACTCTGGGGCCAACGTCCTGACTTTC.

The chain recombines TRBV5-1 with TRBJ2-7, with 8 bases aligning to TRBD2. The germline V gene encodes CDR1 SGHRS and CDR2 YFSETQ. V lost 6 bases and J lost 1; bases outside the gene matches: 9. CDR3 length: 15 residues. CDR3 sequence: CASISGVAGSYEQYF. Written as DNA, the CDR3 is TGCGCCAGCATCTCTGGGGTAGCGGGGTCCTACGAGCAGTACTTC.

DNA for the CDR3: TGTGCCAGCAGCTCTGTGACAGATACGCAGTATTTT. This encodes CASSSVTDTQYF. The J gene is TRBJ2-3, the V gene TRBV7-9; D is undetermined. The CDR3 loop spans 12 amino acids. Between the trimmed V and J ends, which lost 4 bases and 3 bases, there was a span of 5 bases. Looked up from germline, CDR1 is SEHNR and CDR2 is FQNEAQ (reference sequence).